The clone carrying this TCR beta chain was detected only a few times. What it binds is unknown. These data are taken from a study of post-analysis software for immune sequencing data. Study summary: The disease courses spanned relapsing-remitting, secondary progressive and progressive-relapsing forms of multiple sclerosis.

cDNA libraries of TCR beta carried unique molecular identifiers. A single record per CDR3 protein comes from TCRdb applying MiXCR to the PCR reads. The sample carries about 760,000 distinct CDR3 sequences, roughly 30% recorded once. This CDR3 contains 15 residues. J was trimmed by 1 base and V by 7 bases; bases with no gene match: 8. In germline, CDR1 is SEHNR, CDR2 FQNEAQ (reference sequence). General observations from the study: Five or six TRBV segments were significantly more frequent in patients than in controls. TRBV5-6, TRBV5-1 and TRBV20-1 were among these segments. F measure clustering grouped samples strongly by preparation batch.

The receptor's source is a girl aged 5-17 years with multiple sclerosis. J is TRBJ2-3 and V is TRBV7-9; 7 nucleotides align to TRBD2. Sequenced material: blood. The chain's CDR3 is CASNPFAGGTDTQYF. The CDR3 DNA sequence: TGTGCCAGCAACCCCTTTGCGGGGGGCACAGATACGCAGTATTTT.